The 6 T cell receptor beta chains presented below share a single source sample, sequenced in a study of human T cells and chemical hapten exposure. TCRdb re-called the RACE reads with MiXCR, one entry per CDR3 protein. Among under 130,000 distinct CDR3 sequences listed, 34% were seen once. Noted time point: patch test 3, about 24 weeks after DPC sensitization. Treatment indicated: therapeutic diphenylcyclopropenone sensitization with weekly scalp DPC. The sample here was whole blood, taken in connection with sensitization to the hapten diphenylcyclopropenone (DPC). Receptor source: a man aged 35-49 years with alopecia areata. Some clones in this sample may be carry-over from other donors' samples.

This clonotype turned up a few times. The chain carries TRBV7-8 and TRBJ2-7; no clear D gene. Trimming cost V 4 bases and J 5 bases, with 18 bases left between them. This CDR3 is built from 15 residues. Germline V gene sequence: CDR1 SGHVS, CDR2 FQNEAQ. The CDR3 sequence: CASSSARGRLDEQYF. In nucleotides, the CDR3 is TGTGCCAGCAGCTCCGCTCGCGGCCGGCTGGACGAGCAGTACTTC.

This chain joins TRBV12-3 or TRBV12-4 and TRBJ1-3; D gene uncertain. With 3 bases removed from V and 2 bases from J, the gap between germline ends came to 11 bases. The CDR3 loop spans 15 amino acids. CDR3 loop: CASSFVGVTGNTIYF. The CDR3 DNA reads TGTGCCAGCAGTTTTGTAGGAGTTACTGGAAACACCATATATTTT.

The rearrangement uses TRBV9 and TRBJ2-7, with 14 bases lining up with TRBD2. Per germline, CDR1 SGDLS and CDR2 YYNGEE. The CDR3 contains 18 residues. J gave up 4 bases and V 4 bases, and 13 bases lay outside the gene matches. CDR3 DNA: TGTGCCAGCAGCCCGCGGGCGTCGGGACTAGCGGGAGTATACGAGCAGTACGTC. As protein: CASSPRASGLAGVYEQYV.

This clonotype was seen only a few times. The chain uses TRBV28 and TRBJ2-2; D not certain. There are 11 residues in the CDR3. Per the germline V gene, CDR1 is MDHEN and CDR2 is SYDVKM. V lost 3 bases and J 8 bases, leaving 4 bases between the germline ends. Written as DNA, the CDR3 is TGTGCCAGCAGTTTTGGAGGGGAGCTGTTTTTT. This sequence encodes CASSFGGELFF.

This chain connects TRBV6-1 to TRBJ2-7; 9 nucleotides agree with TRBD1. Germline CDR1 is MNHNS and CDR2 is SASEGT. The CDR3 contains 14 residues. J gave up 7 bases and V 5 bases, and 9 bases lay outside the gene matches. The CDR3 spells CASSMLQGAVEQYV. CDR3 nucleotides: TGTGCCAGCAGTATGTTACAGGGGGCTGTTGAGCAGTACGTC.

This clonotype occurred a few times. The V and J genes are TRBV20-1 and TRBJ1-4, with D perhaps TRBD1 (6 bases). The CDR3 consists of 14 residues. The germline V and J ends were trimmed by 5 bases and 3 bases, with 13 bases remaining between them. CDR1 and CDR2 (germline): DFQATT, SNEGSKA (reference sequence). The CDR3 bases are TGCAGTGCTGGACCGGGGGCCGCTAATGAAAAACTGTTTTTT. Translated: CSAGPGAANEKLFF.